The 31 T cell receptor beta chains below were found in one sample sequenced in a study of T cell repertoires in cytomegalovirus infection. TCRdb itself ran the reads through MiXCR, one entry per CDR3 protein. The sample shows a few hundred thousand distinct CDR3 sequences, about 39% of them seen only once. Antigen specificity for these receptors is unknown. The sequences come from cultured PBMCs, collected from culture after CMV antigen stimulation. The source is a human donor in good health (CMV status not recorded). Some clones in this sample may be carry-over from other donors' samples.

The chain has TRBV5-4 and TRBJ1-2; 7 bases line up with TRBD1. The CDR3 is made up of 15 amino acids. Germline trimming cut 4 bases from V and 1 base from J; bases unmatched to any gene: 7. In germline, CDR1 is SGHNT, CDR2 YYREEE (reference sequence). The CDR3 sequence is CASSGDRRINYGYTF. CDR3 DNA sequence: TGTGCCAGCAGCGGGGACAGACGGATTAACTATGGCTACACCTTC. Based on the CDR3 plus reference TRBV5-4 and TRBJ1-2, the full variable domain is ETGVTQSPTHLIKTRGQQVTLRCSSQSGHNTVSWYQQALGQGPQFIFQYYREEENGRGNFPPRFSGLQFPNYSSELNVNALELDDSALYLCASSGDRRINYGYTFGSGTRLTVV.

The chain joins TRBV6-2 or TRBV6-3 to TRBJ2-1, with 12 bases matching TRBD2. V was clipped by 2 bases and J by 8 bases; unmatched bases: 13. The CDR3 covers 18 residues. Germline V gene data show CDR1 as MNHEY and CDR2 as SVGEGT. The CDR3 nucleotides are TGTGCCAGCAGTTACGAGGTTTCTAGCGGGAGGGCCGTGGATGAGCAGTTCTTC. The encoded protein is CASSYEVSSGRAVDEQFF.

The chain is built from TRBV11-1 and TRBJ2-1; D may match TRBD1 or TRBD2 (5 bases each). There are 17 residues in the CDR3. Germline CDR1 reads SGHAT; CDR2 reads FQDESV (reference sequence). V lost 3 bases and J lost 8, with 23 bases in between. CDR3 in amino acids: CASSLGPSRGPFYEQFF. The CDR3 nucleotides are TGTGCCAGCAGCTTGGGCCCCTCCCGGGGACCTTTCTATGAGCAGTTCTTC.

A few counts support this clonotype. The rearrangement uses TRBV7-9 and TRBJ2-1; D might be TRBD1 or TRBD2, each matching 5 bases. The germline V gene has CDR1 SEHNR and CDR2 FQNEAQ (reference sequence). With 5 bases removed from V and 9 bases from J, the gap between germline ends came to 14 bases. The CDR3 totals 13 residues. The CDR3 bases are TGTGCCAGCAGCCTAGGGTCGGGGCCTGAGCAGTTCTTC. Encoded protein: CASSLGSGPEQFF.

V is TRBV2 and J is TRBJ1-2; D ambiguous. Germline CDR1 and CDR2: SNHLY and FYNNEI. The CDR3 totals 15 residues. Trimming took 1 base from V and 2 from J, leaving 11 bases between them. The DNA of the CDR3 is TGTGCCAGCAGTGAAGTTCGGGTTCGAAACTATGGCTACACCTTC. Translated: CASSEVRVRNYGYTF.

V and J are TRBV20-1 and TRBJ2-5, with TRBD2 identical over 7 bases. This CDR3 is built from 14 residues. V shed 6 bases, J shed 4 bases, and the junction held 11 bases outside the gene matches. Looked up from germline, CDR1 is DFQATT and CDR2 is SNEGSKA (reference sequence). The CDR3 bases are TGCAGTGCAAACGGTGGTCCGGGGGGAGAGACCCAGTACTTC. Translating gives CSANGGPGGETQYF.

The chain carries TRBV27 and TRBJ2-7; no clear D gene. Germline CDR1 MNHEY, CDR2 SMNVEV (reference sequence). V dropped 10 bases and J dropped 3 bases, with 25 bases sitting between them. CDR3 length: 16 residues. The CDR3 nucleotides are TGTGCCACCAACTCCCCTAATAGAGGACGGATCTACGAGCAGTACTTC. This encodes CATNSPNRGRIYEQYF.

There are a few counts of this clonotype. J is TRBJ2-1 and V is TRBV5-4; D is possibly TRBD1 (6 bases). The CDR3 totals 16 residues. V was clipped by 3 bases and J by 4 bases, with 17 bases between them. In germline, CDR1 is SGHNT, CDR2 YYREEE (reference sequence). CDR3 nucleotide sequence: TGTGCCAGCAGCTCTGGGGGCCCGGTAGAGTACAATGAGCAGTTCTTC. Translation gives CASSSGGPVEYNEQFF.

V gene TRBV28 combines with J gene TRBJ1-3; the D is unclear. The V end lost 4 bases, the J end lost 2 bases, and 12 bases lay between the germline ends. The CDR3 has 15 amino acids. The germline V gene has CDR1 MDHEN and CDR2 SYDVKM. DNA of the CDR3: TGTGCCAGCAGTTCCTTCACGACGACTGGAAACACCATATATTTT. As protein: CASSSFTTTGNTIYF.

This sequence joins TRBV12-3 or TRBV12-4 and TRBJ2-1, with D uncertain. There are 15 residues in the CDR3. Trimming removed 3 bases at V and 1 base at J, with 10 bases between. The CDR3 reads CASSFTSDSYNEQFF. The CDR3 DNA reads TGTGCCAGCAGTTTCACCTCCGATTCCTACAATGAGCAGTTCTTC.

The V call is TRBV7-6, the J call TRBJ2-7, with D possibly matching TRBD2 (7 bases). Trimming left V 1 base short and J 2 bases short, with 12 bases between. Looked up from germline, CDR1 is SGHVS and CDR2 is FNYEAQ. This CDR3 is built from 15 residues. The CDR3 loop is CASSLGRGATYEQYF. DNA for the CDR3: TGTGCCAGCAGCTTAGGTCGGGGGGCGACCTACGAGCAGTACTTC.

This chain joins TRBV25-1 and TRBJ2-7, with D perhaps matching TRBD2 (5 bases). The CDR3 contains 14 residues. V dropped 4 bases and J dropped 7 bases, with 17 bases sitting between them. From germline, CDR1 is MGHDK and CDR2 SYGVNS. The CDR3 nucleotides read TGTGCCAGCAGTGGAGCGGACTCTTACGGGGAGCAGTACTTC. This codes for CASSGADSYGEQYF.

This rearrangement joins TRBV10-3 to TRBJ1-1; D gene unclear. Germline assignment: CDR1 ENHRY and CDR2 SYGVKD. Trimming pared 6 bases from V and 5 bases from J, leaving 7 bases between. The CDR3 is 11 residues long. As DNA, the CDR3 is TGTGCCATCAGAATGGGAACTGAAGCTTTCTTT. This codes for CAIRMGTEAFF.

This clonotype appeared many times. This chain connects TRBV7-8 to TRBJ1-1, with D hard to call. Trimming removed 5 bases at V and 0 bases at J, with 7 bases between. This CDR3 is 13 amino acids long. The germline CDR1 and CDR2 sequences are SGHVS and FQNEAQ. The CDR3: CASSPLMNTEAFF. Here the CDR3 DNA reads TGTGCCAGCAGCCCCCTAATGAACACTGAAGCTTTCTTT.

The CDR3 is CASTWGRSSNQPQHF. The CDR3 DNA reads TGTGCCAGCACGTGGGGCAGGTCGAGCAATCAGCCCCAGCATTTT. The V and J genes are TRBV5-6 and TRBJ1-5, with a tentative D call TRBD1 (5 bases). With 6 bases removed from V and 1 base from J, the gap between germline ends came to 14 bases. The CDR3 consists of 15 residues. In germline, CDR1 is SGHDT, CDR2 YYEEEE.

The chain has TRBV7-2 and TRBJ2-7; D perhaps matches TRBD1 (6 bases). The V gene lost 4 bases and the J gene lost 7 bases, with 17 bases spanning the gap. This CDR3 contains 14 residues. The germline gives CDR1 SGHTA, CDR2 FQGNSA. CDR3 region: CASSSDRWAREQYF. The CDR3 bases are TGTGCCAGCAGCTCCGACAGGTGGGCTCGGGAGCAGTACTTC.

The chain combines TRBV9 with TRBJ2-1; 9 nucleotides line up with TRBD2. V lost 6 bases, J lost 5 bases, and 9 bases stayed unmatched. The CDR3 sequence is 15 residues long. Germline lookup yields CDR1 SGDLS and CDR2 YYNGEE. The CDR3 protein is CASTTSGLPDNEQFF. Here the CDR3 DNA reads TGTGCCAGCACAACTAGCGGGCTTCCGGACAATGAGCAGTTCTTC. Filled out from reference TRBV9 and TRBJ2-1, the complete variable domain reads DSGVTQTPKHLITATGQRVTLRCSPRSGDLSVYWYQQSLDQGLQFLIQYYNGEERAKGNILERFSAQQFPDLHSELNLSSLELGDSALYFCASTTSGLPDNEQFFGPGTRLTVL.

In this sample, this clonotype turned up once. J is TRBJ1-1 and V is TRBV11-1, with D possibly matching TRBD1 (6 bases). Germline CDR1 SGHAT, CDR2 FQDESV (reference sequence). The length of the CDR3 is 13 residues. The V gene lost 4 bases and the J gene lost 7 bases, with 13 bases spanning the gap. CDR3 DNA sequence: TGTGCCAGCAGCTCCGACAGGCGCGGTGAAGCTTTCTTT. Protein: CASSSDRRGEAFF. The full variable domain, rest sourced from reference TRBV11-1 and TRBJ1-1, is EAEVAQSPRYKITEKSQAVAFWCDPISGHATLYWYRQILGQGPELLVQFQDESVVDDSQLPKDRFSAERLKGVDSTLKIQPAELGDSAMYLCASSSDRRGEAFFGQGTRLTVV.

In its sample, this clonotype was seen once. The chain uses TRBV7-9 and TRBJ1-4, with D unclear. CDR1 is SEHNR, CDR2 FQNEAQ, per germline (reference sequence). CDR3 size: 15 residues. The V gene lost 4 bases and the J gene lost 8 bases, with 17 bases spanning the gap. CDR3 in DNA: TGTGCCAGCAGCTCAATGGACGACTATATAGAAAAACTGTTTTTT. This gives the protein CASSSMDDYIEKLFF.

The CDR3 sequence is CASSLFGRHPGYTF. In DNA form, the CDR3 reads TGTGCCAGCAGTTTATTCGGGCGGCACCCGGGCTACACCTTC. The chain uses TRBV28 and TRBJ1-2, with no clear D. The CDR3 contains 14 residues. The V end lost 1 base, the J end lost 8 bases, and 14 bases lay between the germline ends. CDR1 is MDHEN and CDR2 is SYDVKM in the germline V gene.

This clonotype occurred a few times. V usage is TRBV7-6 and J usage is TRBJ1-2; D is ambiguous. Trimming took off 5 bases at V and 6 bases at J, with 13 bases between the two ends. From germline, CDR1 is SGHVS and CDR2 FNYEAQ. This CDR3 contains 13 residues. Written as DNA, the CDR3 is TGTGCCAGCAGCCCAAGAGGGATTCATGGCTACACCTTC. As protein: CASSPRGIHGYTF.

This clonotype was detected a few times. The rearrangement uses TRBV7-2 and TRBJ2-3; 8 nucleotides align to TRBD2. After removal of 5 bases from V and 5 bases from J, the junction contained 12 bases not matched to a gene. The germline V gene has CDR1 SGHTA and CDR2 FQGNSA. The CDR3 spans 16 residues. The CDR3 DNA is TGTGCCAGCAGCCCCCGCGTAGCGGGAAGAATAGATACGCAGTATTTT. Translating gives CASSPRVAGRIDTQYF. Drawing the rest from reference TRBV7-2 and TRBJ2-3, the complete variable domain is GAGVSQSPSNKVTEKGKDVELRCDPISGHTALYWYRQSLGQGLEFLIYFQGNSAPDKSGLPSDRFSAERTGGSVSTLTIQRTQQEDSAVYLCASSPRVAGRIDTQYFGPGTRLTVL.

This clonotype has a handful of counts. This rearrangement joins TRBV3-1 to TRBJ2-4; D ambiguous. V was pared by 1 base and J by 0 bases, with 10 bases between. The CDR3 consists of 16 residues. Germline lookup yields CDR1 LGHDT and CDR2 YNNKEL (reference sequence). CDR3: CASSQGLAIAKNIQYF. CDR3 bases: TGTGCCAGCAGCCAAGGATTAGCTATAGCCAAAAACATTCAGTACTTC.

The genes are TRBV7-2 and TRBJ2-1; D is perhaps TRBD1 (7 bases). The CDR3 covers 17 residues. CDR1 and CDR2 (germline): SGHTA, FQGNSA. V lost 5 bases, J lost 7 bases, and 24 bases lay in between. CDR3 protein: CASSLHTYRAGGNEQFF. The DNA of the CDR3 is TGTGCCAGCAGCCTACATACATACAGGGCAGGGGGGAATGAGCAGTTCTTC. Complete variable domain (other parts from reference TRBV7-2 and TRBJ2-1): GAGVSQSPSNKVTEKGKDVELRCDPISGHTALYWYRQSLGQGLEFLIYFQGNSAPDKSGLPSDRFSAERTGGSVSTLTIQRTQQEDSAVYLCASSLHTYRAGGNEQFFGPGTRLTVL.

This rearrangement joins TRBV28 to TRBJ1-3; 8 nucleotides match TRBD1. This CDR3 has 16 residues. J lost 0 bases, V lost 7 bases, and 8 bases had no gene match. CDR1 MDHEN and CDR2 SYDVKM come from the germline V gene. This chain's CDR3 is CASTWGQVPSGNTIYF. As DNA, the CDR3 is TGTGCCAGCACGTGGGGACAGGTACCCTCTGGAAACACCATATATTTT.

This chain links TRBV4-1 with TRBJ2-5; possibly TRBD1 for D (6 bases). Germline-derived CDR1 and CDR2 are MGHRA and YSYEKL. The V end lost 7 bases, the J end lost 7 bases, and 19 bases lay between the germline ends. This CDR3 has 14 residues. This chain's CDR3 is CASNPGPSRGTQYF. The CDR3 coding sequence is TGCGCCAGCAACCCCGGCCCAAGCAGGGGGACCCAGTACTTC.

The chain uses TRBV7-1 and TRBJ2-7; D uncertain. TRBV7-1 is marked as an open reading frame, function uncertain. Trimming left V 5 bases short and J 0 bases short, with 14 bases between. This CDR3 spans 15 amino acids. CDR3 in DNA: TGTGCCAGCAGCCCCACCCGGGCCGACTCCTACGAGCAGTACTTC. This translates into CASSPTRADSYEQYF.

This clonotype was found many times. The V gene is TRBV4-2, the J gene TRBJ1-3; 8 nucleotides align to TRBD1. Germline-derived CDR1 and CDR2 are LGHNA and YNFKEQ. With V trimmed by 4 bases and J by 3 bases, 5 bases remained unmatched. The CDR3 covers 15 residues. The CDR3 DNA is TGTGCCAGCAGCCCGACAGGGGAGTATGGAAACACCATATATTTT. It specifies CASSPTGEYGNTIYF.

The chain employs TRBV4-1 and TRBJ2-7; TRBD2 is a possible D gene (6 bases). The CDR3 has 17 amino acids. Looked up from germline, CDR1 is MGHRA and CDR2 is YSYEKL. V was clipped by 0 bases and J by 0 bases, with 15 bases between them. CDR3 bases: TGCGCCAGCAGCCAAGAAGTCTGGGGGGTTGGCTCCTACGAGCAGTACTTC. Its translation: CASSQEVWGVGSYEQYF.

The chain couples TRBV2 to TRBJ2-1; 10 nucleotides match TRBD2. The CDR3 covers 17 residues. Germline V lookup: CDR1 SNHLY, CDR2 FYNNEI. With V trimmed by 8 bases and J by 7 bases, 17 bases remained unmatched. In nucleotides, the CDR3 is TGTGCCAGCCCCGGGACTAGCGCGAACCTACAACGGAATGAGCAGTTCTTC. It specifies CASPGTSANLQRNEQFF.

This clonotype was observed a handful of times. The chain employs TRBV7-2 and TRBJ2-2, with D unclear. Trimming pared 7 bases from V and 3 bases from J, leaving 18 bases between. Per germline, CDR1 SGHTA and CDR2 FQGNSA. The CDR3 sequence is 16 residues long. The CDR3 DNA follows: TGTGCCAGCACCATTGGGAATAGCCGTCACACCGGGGAGCTGTTTTTT. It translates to CASTIGNSRHTGELFF.